Listed below are T cell receptor beta chains from one sample, sequenced in a study of somatic mutations in cytotoxic T cells in rheumatoid arthritis. Using immunoSEQ multiplex PCR, the repertoire was profiled, and TCRdb retains in-frame clones only, with some absent. In the table there are about 36,000 clones, approximately 80% of which are singletons. The sequencing input was CD8+ T cells sorted from blood. The receptors stem from a man in his forties in good health. Both conserved end residues are part of each CDR3. The D gene is left open where the match is weak. The size field is filled for only some rows; it gives once, few, many or a size class.

TRBJ2-3	-	-	TRBV28	TGTGCCAGCCACCTCCAGGGACGGAGGGATACGCAGTATTTT	CASHLQGRRDTQYF
TRBJ2-7	TRBD1	-	TRBV25-1	TGTGCCAGCAGCCCAGGGGGCGAGCAGTACTTC	CASSPGGEQYF
TRBJ2-7	-	-	TRBV11-3	TGTGCCAGCAGCCCCCAGTTAGCGGAGGAATACGAGCAGTACTTC	CASSPQLAEEYEQYF
TRBJ1-1	-	few	TRBV2	TGTGCCAGCAGTGAGAGGGGAACTGAAGCTTTCTTT	CASSERGTEAFF
TRBJ2-1	TRBD1	-	TRBV28	TGTGCCAGCAGTTGGGACAGGGGAATCAATGAGCAGTTCTTC	CASSWDRGINEQFF
TRBJ2-2	-	-	TRBV15	TGTGCCACCAGCAGACTAGCGCAAAACACCGGGGAGCTGTTTTTT	CATSRLAQNTGELFF
TRBJ2-1	TRBD2	-	TRBV11-2	TGTGCCAGCAGCTTAGACCGGGGCTCCGGGACTAGCTTTTACAATGAGCAGTTCTTC	CASSLDRGSGTSFYNEQFF
TRBJ2-2	-	-	TRBV27	TGTGCCAGCAGTTTAGGGTCGTGGGTCGGGGAGCTGTTTTTT	CASSLGSWVGELFF
TRBJ1-1	-	-	TRBV30	TGTGCCTGGAGTGTTATGAGGGACACTGAAGCTTTCTTT	CAWSVMRDTEAFF
TRBJ1-2	-	-	TRBV7-8	TGTGCCAGCAGCCCTAGTCGAGGGCGTGGGTATGGCTACACCTTC	CASSPSRGRGYGYTF
TRBJ2-6	-	-	TRBV19	TGTGCCAGTAGTACAAGCTCTGGGGCCAACGTCCTGACTTTC	CASSTSSGANVLTF
TRBJ2-1	-	once	TRBV12-5	TGTGCTAGTGGTTTGGGGCAGGTCAATGAGCAGTTCTTC	CASGLGQVNEQFF
TRBJ2-7	-	few	TRBV27	TGTGCCAGCAGTTTATCTGCCGGAGCCCCCTACGAGCAGTACTTC	CASSLSAGAPYEQYF
TRBJ2-7	TRBD1	-	TRBV7-9	TGTGCCAGCAGCTCGCCCGACAGGGGGAGATACGAGCAGTACTTC	CASSSPDRGRYEQYF
TRBJ1-2	TRBD1	-	TRBV6-1	TGTGCCAGCAGTGAAGAGGAGGGGGCGGTCTATGGCTACACCTTC	CASSEEEGAVYGYTF
TRBJ2-7	TRBD1	-	TRBV5-5	TGTGCCAGCAGCTACGGACAGGGTGTCGACGAGCAGTACTTC	CASSYGQGVDEQYF
TRBJ2-7	TRBD2	-	TRBV6-1	TGTGCCAGCAGTGAAATTGCTAGCGGGGGCACCTACGAGCAGTACTTC	CASSEIASGGTYEQYF
TRBJ2-7	TRBD2	few	TRBV4-1	TGCGCCAGCAGCCAAGTAGCTGGGACTAGCGATTACGAGCAGTACTTC	CASSQVAGTSDYEQYF
TRBJ2-2	-	-	TRBV9	TGTGCCAGCAGCTCGAACACCGGGGAGCTGTTTTTT	CASSSNTGELFF
TRBJ1-1	-	-	TRBV19	TGTGCCAGTAGTATAGGTCAGGGTACTGAAGCTTTCTTT	CASSIGQGTEAFF
TRBJ2-6	-	-	TRBV7-9	TGTGCCAGCAGCGTCGCCACTGGGGCCAACGTCCTGACTTTC	CASSVATGANVLTF
TRBJ2-7	-	once	TRBV28	TGTGCCAGCAGTTCGGACACGGTCGAGCAGTACTTC	CASSSDTVEQYF
TRBJ2-7	-	once	TRBV7-8	TGTGCCAGCAGCCCCGGGACGGGGGATACACGGGAGCAGTACTTC	CASSPGTGDTREQYF
TRBJ2-2	-	once	TRBV7-6	TGTGCCAGCAGCTTAGGGCAGGGAAGGACCGGGGAGCTGTTTTTT	CASSLGQGRTGELFF
TRBJ2-7	TRBD1	-	TRBV29-1	TGCAGCGTCATCCGGGACAGACACTACGAGCAGTACTTC	CSVIRDRHYEQYF
TRBJ2-1	-	-	TRBV27	TGTGCCAGCAGTCCCAAAATTTATAGTAATGAGCAGTTCTTC	CASSPKIYSNEQFF
TRBJ2-1	-	-	TRBV6-5	TGTGCCAGCAGCTATAGGGGGGAGCTGAATGAGCAGTTCTTC	CASSYRGELNEQFF
TRBJ2-7	-	-	TRBV18	TGTGCCAGCTCACCACCCAGGGGCACCTACGAGCAGTACTTC	CASSPPRGTYEQYF
TRBJ1-3	-	once	TRBV7-9	TGTGCCAGCAGCTTAGAGGGGGGTGACTCTGGAAACACCATATATTTT	CASSLEGGDSGNTIYF
TRBJ2-5	-	once	TRBV6-5	TGTGCCAGCAGTGAGGTCAGGCCCCAAGAGACCCAGTACTTC	CASSEVRPQETQYF
TRBJ1-2	-	-	TRBV19	TGTGCCACCACAACAGGGAAGTCCTATGGCTACACCTTC	CATTTGKSYGYTF
TRBJ2-5	TRBD1	-	TRBV6-1	TGTGCCAGCAGTGTCGCCCCGCCAGGACAGGGACAAGAGACCCAGTACTTC	CASSVAPPGQGQETQYF
TRBJ1-1	-	few	TRBV29-1	TGCAGCGTTGTTCGGGAAGAAGCTTTCTTT	CSVVREEAFF
TRBJ1-3	TRBD1	-	TRBV28	TGTGCCAGCATTCTGGACAGGGGGGCAGGTTTAGCGTCTGGAAACACCATATATTTT	CASILDRGAGLASGNTIYF
TRBJ2-5	TRBD2	-	TRBV4-1	TGCGCCAGCAGCCAAACCGCGGGGGCGGGAGGAGAGACCCAGTACTTC	CASSQTAGAGGETQYF
TRBJ2-2	-	-	TRBV5-4	TGTGCCAGCAGCTTGGATATCAGGGAGAACACCGGGGAGCTGTTTTTT	CASSLDIRENTGELFF
TRBJ2-7	-	-	TRBV28	TGTGCCAGCAGTTTGTCGGGCCTGTTAGTCGAGCAGTACTTC	CASSLSGLLVEQYF
TRBJ2-4	-	-	TRBV9	TGTGCCAGCAGCGTAGTGACAGATAATGCCAAAAACATTCAGTACTTC	CASSVVTDNAKNIQYF
TRBJ2-1	-	-	TRBV10-1	TGCGCCAGCAGTGAGTCGGACTACAATGAGCAGTTCTTC	CASSESDYNEQFF
TRBJ2-7	-	-	TRBV15	TGTGCCACCAGCGGCTACAGGTTAGACGAGCAGTACTTC	CATSGYRLDEQYF
TRBJ1-5	TRBD1	few	TRBV6-6	TGTGCCAGCAGTAGGACAGGGGGGGATCAGCCCCAGCATTTT	CASSRTGGDQPQHF
TRBJ1-1	-	-	TRBV6-5	TGTGCCAGCAGTTACATGGCTGTGAACACTGAAGCTTTCTTT	CASSYMAVNTEAFF
TRBJ2-5	-	-	TRBV28	TGTGCCAGCAGTTTTCGGGGGTCAGAGACCCAGTACTTC	CASSFRGSETQYF
TRBJ2-2	-	-	TRBV7-9	TGTGCCAGCAGCTTCCGGGACGACAACACCGGGGAGCTGTTTTTT	CASSFRDDNTGELFF
TRBJ2-3	-	-	TRBV7-9	TGTGCCAGCAGCTTAATGGGGCGTTTAGTAACGACAGATACGCAGTATTTT	CASSLMGRLVTTDTQYF
TRBJ1-1	-	-	TRBV7-9	TGTGCCAGCAGCTTAGGGGGAGTCAGGGTTGAAGCTTTCTTT	CASSLGGVRVEAFF
TRBJ2-2	-	-	TRBV7-9	TGTGCCAGCAGCCCCGAGGGGGCCGGGGAGCTGTTTTTT	CASSPEGAGELFF
TRBJ2-7	TRBD1	-	TRBV28	TGTGCCGTCTGGAGGGACAGGTACGAGCAGTACTTC	CAVWRDRYEQYF
TRBJ2-3	-	-	TRBV4-3	TGCGCCAGCAGCCAAGAACCAGCGGGTAGCACAGATACGCAGTATTTT	CASSQEPAGSTDTQYF
TRBJ2-7	TRBD2	-	TRBV13	TGTGCCAGCAGCAAAACTAGCGGGAGTAAGTACGAGCAGTACTTC	CASSKTSGSKYEQYF
TRBJ2-1	TRBD2	-	TRBV28	TGTGCCAGCAGTTTAGACGCGGGAGGTCGAAATGAGCAGTTCTTC	CASSLDAGGRNEQFF
TRBJ2-1	TRBD2	-	TRBV6-4	TGTGCCAGCAGCCCCGGGACTAGCGGGACCAATGAGCAGTTCTTC	CASSPGTSGTNEQFF
TRBJ2-6	-	-	TRBV6-5	TGTGCCAGCAGTTACGACCCTGGGGCCAACGTCCTGACTTTC	CASSYDPGANVLTF